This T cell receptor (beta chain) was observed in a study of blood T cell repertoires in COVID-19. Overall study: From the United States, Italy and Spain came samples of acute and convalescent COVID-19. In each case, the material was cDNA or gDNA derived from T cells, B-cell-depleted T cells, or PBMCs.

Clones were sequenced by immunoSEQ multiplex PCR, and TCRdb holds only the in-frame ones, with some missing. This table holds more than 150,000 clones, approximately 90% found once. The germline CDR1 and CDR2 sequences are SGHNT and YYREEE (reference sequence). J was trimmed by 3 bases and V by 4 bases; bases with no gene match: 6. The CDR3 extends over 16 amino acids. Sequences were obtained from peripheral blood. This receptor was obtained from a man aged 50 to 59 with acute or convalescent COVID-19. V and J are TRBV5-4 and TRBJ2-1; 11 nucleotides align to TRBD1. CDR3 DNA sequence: TGTGCCAGCAGCGTTCCGGGGACAGGGGGCTACAATGAGCAGTTCTTC. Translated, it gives CASSVPGTGGYNEQFF.